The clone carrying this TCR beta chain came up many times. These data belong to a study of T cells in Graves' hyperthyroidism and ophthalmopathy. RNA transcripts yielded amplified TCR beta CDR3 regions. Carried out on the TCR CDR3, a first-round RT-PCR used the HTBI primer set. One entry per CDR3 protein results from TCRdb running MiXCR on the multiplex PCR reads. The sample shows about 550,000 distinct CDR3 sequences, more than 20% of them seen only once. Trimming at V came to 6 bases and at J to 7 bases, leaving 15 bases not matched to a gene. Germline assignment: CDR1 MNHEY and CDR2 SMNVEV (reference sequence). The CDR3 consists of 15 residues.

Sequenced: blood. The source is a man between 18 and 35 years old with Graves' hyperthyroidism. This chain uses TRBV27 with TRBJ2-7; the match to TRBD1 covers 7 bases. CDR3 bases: TGTGCCAGCAGATGGATAGGGGGCGCCCAAAAGGAGCAGTACTTC. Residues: CASRWIGGAQKEQYF.